Below, one T cell receptor beta chain is given with its context. This CDR3 has 15 amino acids. The junction had 12 bases not matched to a gene; V was cut back by 5 bases and J by 8 bases. Looked up from germline, CDR1 is SGHTA and CDR2 is FQGNSA. This record belongs to a study of cytomegalovirus exposure and HLA in healthy donors. The PCR made use of 60 Vbeta and 13 Jbeta primers. Profiled with immunoSEQ multiplex PCR; TCRdb holds only in-frame clones, not every one. The data contain approximately 130,000 clones, roughly 70% of them singletons. The TCR was taken from a man aged 25 to 45 in good health and CMV-seronegative. Specimen: PBMCs. The rearrangement uses TRBV7-2 and TRBJ1-2; 9 bases agree with TRBD1. CDR3 protein: CASSLELQGARGYTF. CDR3 DNA sequence: TGTGCCAGCAGCCTCGAGTTACAGGGGGCGAGGGGCTACACCTTC.